A selection of T cell receptor beta chains follows, all from one sample in a study of blood T cell repertoires in COVID-19. Libraries were prepared by immunoSEQ multiplex PCR; TCRdb keeps only in-frame clonotypes and omits some of them. This table has about 160,000 clones, roughly nine tenths appearing once. The specimen was peripheral blood. Receptors were obtained from a woman in her fifties or sixties with active or convalescent COVID-19. CDR3s include the opening cysteine and the closing phenylalanine or tryptophan. A D gene is named only where the DNA matches it firmly. Clone size, where shown, is once, few, many, or a class for clones that have expanded.

TRBJ1-1 | NA | TRBV5-1 | TRBD1 | CASSLEGTGGGMYTEAFF | TGCGCCAGCAGCTTGGAAGGGACAGGGGGCGGGATGTACACTGAAGCTTTCTTT
TRBJ2-7 | NA | TRBV11-3 | NA | CASSFRGDEQYF | TGTGCCAGCAGCTTCAGGGGAGACGAGCAGTACTTC
TRBJ1-6 | NA | TRBV30 | TRBD1 | CACRGTPLHF | TGTGCCTGCAGGGGGACTCCCCTCCACTTT
TRBJ2-2 | NA | TRBV5-8 | TRBD1 | CASRTGAYQSTGELFF | TGTGCCAGCCGGACAGGGGCCTACCAATCCACCGGGGAGCTGTTTTTT
TRBJ2-4 | once | TRBV19 | TRBD2 | CASSQGTSGGQYF | TGTGCCAGTAGCCAAGGGACTAGCGGGGGACAGTACTTC
TRBJ2-2 | NA | TRBV25-1 | NA | CASSSPHYVAGELFF | TGTGCCAGCAGTTCTCCTCACTATGTGGCCGGGGAGCTGTTTTTT
TRBJ1-2 | NA | TRBV12-3/TRBV12-4 | NA | CASSLGTEYGYTF | TGTGCCAGCAGTTTAGGTACAGAGTATGGCTACACCTTC
TRBJ1-5 | NA | TRBV3-1/TRBV3-2 | NA | CASSQDLMQGQPQHF | TGTGCCAGCAGCCAAGACTTAATGCAGGGTCAGCCCCAGCATTTT
TRBJ2-2 | NA | TRBV6-6 | NA | CASSYIRGPGELFF | TGTGCCAGCAGTTATATCCGTGGGCCCGGGGAGCTGTTTTTT
TRBJ2-3 | NA | TRBV19 | NA | CASSTLLETDTQYF | TGTGCCAGTAGTACCCTCCTGGAGACAGATACGCAGTATTTT
TRBJ1-2 | NA | TRBV18 | NA | CASSPSDSPNGGYTF | TGTGCCAGCTCACCTTCAGACAGCCCGAATGGTGGCTACACCTTC
TRBJ2-2 | NA | TRBV7-9 | TRBD1 | CASSLSLGQGNTGELFF | TGTGCCAGCAGCTTATCCCTTGGACAGGGGAACACCGGGGAGCTGTTTTTT
TRBJ2-3 | NA | TRBV5-1 | TRBD2 | CASSTGASGGFDTQYF | TGCGCCAGCAGCACCGGGGCTAGCGGGGGCTTTGATACGCAGTATTTT
TRBJ2-1 | NA | TRBV18 | TRBD1 | CASSPLTGVLGANNEQFF | TGTGCCAGCTCACCACTCACAGGGGTCCTAGGAGCCAACAATGAGCAGTTCTTC
TRBJ2-1 | once | TRBV6-4 | TRBD1 | CASKKGGTYNEQFF | TGTGCCAGCAAGAAAGGGGGCACCTACAATGAGCAGTTCTTC
TRBJ1-4 | NA | TRBV5-4 | NA | CASSVGVNEKLFF | TGTGCCAGCAGCGTTGGAGTGAATGAAAAACTGTTTTTT
TRBJ1-4 | NA | TRBV4-3 | NA | CASSQGTSNRATNEKLFF | TGCGCCAGCAGCCAAGGTACCAGCAACAGGGCAACTAATGAAAAACTGTTTTTT
TRBJ2-7 | NA | TRBV19 | TRBD1 | CASSRQGGEQYF | TGTGCCAGTAGCCGACAGGGCGGCGAGCAGTACTTC
TRBJ1-2 | NA | TRBV6-6 | TRBD1 | CASSPGQGVVYGYTF | TGTGCCAGCAGCCCCGGACAGGGGGTTGTCTATGGCTACACCTTC
TRBJ1-4 | NA | TRBV11-2 | NA | CASSPRGGPTNEKLFF | TGTGCCAGCAGCCCCCGGGGGGGACCAACTAATGAAAAACTGTTTTTT
TRBJ1-2 | once | TRBV29-1 | NA | CSVGGGPLANYGYTF | TGCAGCGTTGGAGGAGGGCCGCTAGCTAACTATGGCTACACCTTC
TRBJ1-6 | NA | TRBV7-2 | NA | CASSSGLSSYNSPLHF | TGTGCCAGCAGCTCGGGACTAAGCTCCTATAATTCACCCCTCCACTTT
TRBJ2-5 | NA | TRBV18 | NA | CASSGTPNQETQYF | TGTGCCAGCTCAGGGACTCCTAATCAAGAGACCCAGTACTTC
TRBJ1-1 | NA | TRBV4-3 | TRBD1 | CASSQDHGGGPAFF | TGCGCCAGCAGCCAAGACCACGGAGGGGGCCCGGCTTTCTTT
TRBJ2-3 | NA | TRBV7-3 | NA | CASSFSGTDTQYF | TGTGCCAGCAGTTTTAGCGGCACAGATACGCAGTATTTT
TRBJ1-4 | NA | TRBV3-1/TRBV3-2 | TRBD1 | CASSQGDRGANEKLFF | TGTGCCAGCAGCCAAGGGGACAGAGGGGCTAATGAAAAACTGTTTTTT
TRBJ1-3 | NA | TRBV6-5 | NA | CASSSGFLSGNTIYF | TGTGCCAGCAGTTCGGGATTCCTTTCTGGAAACACCATATATTTT
TRBJ2-7 | NA | TRBV6-5 | TRBD1 | CASSPGTAAKQYF | TGTGCCAGCAGCCCCGGGACAGCCGCCAAGCAGTACTTC
TRBJ1-1 | NA | TRBV5-1 | NA | CASSLRGNTEAFF | TGCGCCAGCAGCTTGCGAGGGAACACTGAAGCTTTCTTT
TRBJ1-2 | NA | TRBV5-1 | NA | CASSFSGRDTDYGYTF | TGCGCCAGCAGTTTTTCCGGGAGGGACACCGACTATGGCTACACCTTC
TRBJ1-6 | NA | TRBV28 | NA | CASSPGGVSYNSPLHF | TGTGCCAGCAGCCCAGGAGGGGTCTCCTATAATTCACCCCTCCACTTT
TRBJ2-7 | NA | TRBV18 | NA | CASSALAVSYEQYF | TGTGCCAGCTCGGCTTTGGCAGTCTCCTACGAGCAGTACTTC
TRBJ1-1 | NA | TRBV7-2 | NA | CASSQGMNTEAFF | TGTGCCAGCAGCCAGGGGATGAACACTGAAGCTTTCTTT
TRBJ2-7 | NA | TRBV6-5 | NA | CASRLEEIASYEQYF | TGTGCCAGCAGGCTAGAAGAGATAGCCTCCTACGAGCAGTACTTC
TRBJ2-2 | NA | TRBV7-8 | NA | CAILTGYRNTGELFF | TGTGCCATCCTTACAGGGTACCGGAACACCGGGGAGCTGTTTTTT
TRBJ2-2 | NA | TRBV6-6 | NA | CASSPRSPATGELFF | TGTGCCAGCAGTCCTAGGAGTCCGGCCACCGGGGAGCTGTTTTTT
TRBJ2-7 | NA | TRBV19 | TRBD1 | CASSISSQGVYEQYF | TGTGCCAGTAGTATCAGCAGCCAGGGGGTGTACGAGCAGTACTTC
TRBJ1-4 | NA | TRBV5-6 | NA | CASSLGGQLINEKLFF | TGTGCCAGCAGCTTGGGCGGGCAGCTTATTAATGAAAAACTGTTTTTT
TRBJ1-1 | few | TRBV3-1/TRBV3-2 | NA | CASSPGQGTEAFF | TGTGCCAGCAGTCCCGGGCAGGGAACTGAAGCTTTCTTT
TRBJ1-2 | few | TRBV6-5 | TRBD1 | CASRSGTGGVYGYTF | TGTGCCAGCAGATCCGGGACAGGGGGCGTGTATGGCTACACCTTC
TRBJ2-1 | NA | TRBV30 | NA | CAWSSRLYNEQFF | TGTGCCTGGAGTTCCCGACTGTACAATGAGCAGTTCTTC
TRBJ1-3 | NA | TRBV30 | TRBD1 | CAWSSGQGNTIYF | TGTGCCTGGAGCTCGGGACAGGGAAACACCATATATTTT
TRBJ2-3 | once | TRBV30 | NA | CAWSVLSTDTQYF | TGTGCCTGGAGTGTACTGTCTACAGATACGCAGTATTTT
TRBJ1-5 | NA | TRBV6-5 | TRBD1 | CASSPGTGNQPQHF | TGTGCCAGCAGCCCAGGGACAGGCAATCAGCCCCAGCATTTT
TRBJ2-7 | once | TRBV3-1/TRBV3-2 | TRBD1 | CASSPRRDSTYEQYF | TGTGCCAGCAGCCCTCGTCGGGACAGTACCTACGAGCAGTACTTC
TRBJ2-7 | NA | TRBV6-5 | TRBD1 | CASSYSGQGGEQYF | TGTGCCAGCAGTTACTCGGGACAGGGCGGCGAGCAGTACTTC
TRBJ1-1 | NA | TRBV6-2/TRBV6-3 | NA | CASSYGGPPLNTEAFF | TGTGCCAGCAGTTACGGTGGGCCCCCATTGAACACTGAAGCTTTCTTT
TRBJ1-6 | NA | TRBV6-6 | NA | CASSYGAGQSSPLHF | TGTGCCAGCAGTTACGGGGCAGGGCAGAGTTCACCCCTCCACTTT
TRBJ2-7 | NA | TRBV24-1 | NA | CATSDLKGSYEQYF | TGTGCCACCAGTGATTTGAAGGGGTCCTACGAGCAGTACTTC
TRBJ1-2 | NA | TRBV9 | NA | CASSTQTAYGYTF | TGTGCCAGCAGCACCCAGACAGCTTATGGCTACACCTTC
TRBJ1-2 | NA | TRBV5-6 | NA | CASSFDRWDYGYTF | TGTGCCAGCAGCTTCGACAGGTGGGACTATGGCTACACCTTC
TRBJ1-4 | NA | TRBV5-4 | TRBD1 | CASSLGQGTGALGEKLFF | TGTGCCAGCAGCTTGGGGCAGGGGACAGGGGCGCTTGGTGAAAAACTGTTTTTT
TRBJ1-6 | NA | TRBV4-3 | TRBD1 | CASSQDRTGFSPLHF | TGCGCCAGCAGCCAAGACCGGACAGGGTTTTCACCCCTCCACTTT
TRBJ2-3 | NA | TRBV24-1 | TRBD2 | CATSEGLAGGYDTQYF | TGTGCCACCAGTGAGGGACTAGCGGGGGGGTACGATACGCAGTATTTT
TRBJ1-1 | NA | TRBV7-2 | TRBD1 | CASTEQGARYEAFF | TGTGCCAGCACCGAACAGGGGGCGCGATACGAAGCTTTCTTT
TRBJ2-1 | NA | TRBV2 | NA | CASSGDSSSYNEQFF | TGTGCCAGCAGTGGGGACTCGAGCTCCTACAATGAGCAGTTCTTC
TRBJ1-1 | NA | TRBV19 | NA | CASRNPGTTGTEAFF | TGTGCCAGTAGAAACCCCGGGACTACCGGGACTGAAGCTTTCTTT
TRBJ1-1 | NA | TRBV12-3/TRBV12-4 | NA | CASARGGAAEAFF | TGTGCCAGCGCCCGGGGGGGGGCTGCTGAAGCTTTCTTT
TRBJ2-7 | NA | TRBV5-1 | NA | CASSHRHPSYEQYF | TGCGCCAGCAGCCATCGACACCCGTCCTACGAGCAGTACTTC